This T cell receptor (beta chain) was recorded in a study of cytomegalovirus exposure and HLA in healthy donors. At collection, donors were nominally healthy, but unrecorded immune exposures were probable. Study-level results: Some V segments (TRBV6-2 and TRBV6-3 among them) were excluded as indistinguishable. Upon later analysis, HLA-associated TCR beta chains proved more clonally expanded than other, equally common chains.

As concerns this clone: Its antigen is currently unknown.

The junction had 4 bases not matched to a gene; V was cut back by 4 bases and J by 4 bases. Germline assignment: CDR1 SGHNT and CDR2 YYREEE (reference sequence). The CDR3 runs 14 residues. PCR involved 60 Vbeta and 13 Jbeta primers. This table comes from immunoSEQ multiplex PCR, and its TCRdb copy is limited to in-frame clones, with some not included. This sample contains nearly 200,000 clones. This receptor was identified in a boy aged 5-17 years in good health and CMV-seronegative. The rearrangement joins TRBV5-4 to TRBJ2-7; TRBD1 matches 11 bases. The sample comprised PBMCs. The CDR3 is CASSRTGGRYEQYF. In DNA, the CDR3 is TGTGCCAGCAGCCGGACAGGGGGCAGGTACGAGCAGTACTTC. Based on the CDR3 plus reference TRBV5-4 and TRBJ2-7, the full variable domain is ETGVTQSPTHLIKTRGQQVTLRCSSQSGHNTVSWYQQALGQGPQFIFQYYREEENGRGNFPPRFSGLQFPNYSSELNVNALELDDSALYLCASSRTGGRYEQYFGPGTRLTVT.